The 20 T cell receptor beta chains below were found in one sample sequenced in a study of blood T cell repertoires in COVID-19. Assay: immunoSEQ multiplex PCR; the TCRdb copy retains only in-frame clones and omits some. The table shows about 90,000 clones, with approximately 80% occurring only once. Sequencing input: peripheral blood. The receptors come from an elderly woman with acute or convalescent COVID-19.

V is TRBV4-2 and J is TRBJ1-1; 9 positions match TRBD1. Unmatched junction bases numbered 9, after V lost 4 bases and J lost 3 bases. CDR1 is LGHNA and CDR2 is YNFKEQ in the germline V gene. This CDR3 is built from 16 residues. The CDR3 DNA reads TGTGCCAGCAGCCTCCCACAGGGGGCAAGTCACACTGAAGCTTTCTTT. It encodes CASSLPQGASHTEAFF.

This clone has more than one count but fewer than ten. The chain uses TRBV19 and TRBJ1-6; TRBD1 agrees at 9 bases. The CDR3 sequence is 14 residues long. V lost 6 bases and J lost 10; bases outside the gene matches: 7. Germline V CDR1 and CDR2: LNHDA, SQIVND (reference sequence). The CDR3 is CASRVQGADSPLHF. The DNA for the CDR3 is TGTGCCAGTAGAGTACAGGGGGCAGACTCACCCCTCCACTTT.

The chain recombines TRBV19 with TRBJ1-6; D gene ambiguous. The V gene's germline CDR1 is LNHDA and CDR2 SQIVND (reference sequence). Trimming removed 4 bases from V and 5 bases from J, with 6 bases in between. CDR3 length: 13 amino acids. Written as DNA, the CDR3 is TGTGCCAGTAGTAGACAAAATAATTCACCCCTCCACTTT. Amino acids: CASSRQNNSPLHF.

This clone showed up just a few times. The rearrangement uses TRBV5-1 and TRBJ2-7; no reliable D call. The V end was cut by 4 bases, the J end by 0 bases, with 8 bases between. The CDR3 has 13 residues. Germline V gene data show CDR1 as SGHRS and CDR2 as YFSETQ. CDR3 DNA sequence: TGCGCCAGCAGCCTTCTTAACTCCTACGAGCAGTACTTC. It specifies CASSLLNSYEQYF.

The genes are TRBV12-3 or TRBV12-4 and TRBJ2-1; weak D call: TRBD2 (5 bases). The CDR3 totals 13 residues. The germline V and J ends were trimmed by 5 bases and 8 bases, with 13 bases remaining between them. The DNA of the CDR3 is TGTGCCAGCAGTCCCTCCGGGGTGGATGAGCAGTTCTTC. Its translation: CASSPSGVDEQFF.

The gene calls are TRBV5-8 and TRBJ1-5; maybe TRBD1 (6 bases). The CDR3 runs 15 residues. The ends were cut back, 4 bases at V and 6 bases at J, with 17 bases in the middle. Germline V gene sequence: CDR1 SGHTS, CDR2 YDEGEE. The CDR3: CASSPRGGAAQPQHF. The CDR3 bases are TGTGCCAGCAGCCCTAGGGGGGGGGCGGCTCAGCCCCAGCATTTT.

This chain joins TRBV18 and TRBJ1-6, with D unclear. Germline assignment: CDR1 KGHSH and CDR2 LQKENI. This CDR3 contains 15 residues. V dropped 3 bases and J dropped 7 bases, with 13 bases sitting between them. The CDR3 bases are TGTGCCAGCTCACCGCAGGCTCCCGCAAATTCACCCCTCCACTTT. This translates into CASSPQAPANSPLHF.

The rearrangement joins TRBV6-2 or TRBV6-3 to TRBJ2-5; TRBD1 is a possible D gene (5 bases). The CDR3 totals 16 residues. Germline loops: CDR1 MNHEY, CDR2 SVGEGT. The V and J ends lost 0 bases and 3 bases respectively, with 14 bases between them. The CDR3 sequence is CASSYSGARWKETQYF. The CDR3 nucleotides read TGTGCCAGCAGTTACTCTGGGGCGCGCTGGAAAGAGACCCAGTACTTC.

A single count supports this clone. The chain is built from TRBV5-6 and TRBJ2-6; 10 bases are shared with TRBD1. The CDR3 consists of 19 residues. The ends lost 5 bases at V and 4 bases at J; junction bases unmatched: 15. Germline V lookup: CDR1 SGHDT, CDR2 YYEEEE. DNA for the CDR3: TGTGCCAGCAGAACAAACCGGGACAGGGGCTCTTCGGGGGCCAACGTCCTGACTTTC. It specifies CASRTNRDRGSSGANVLTF.

This chain connects TRBV24-1 to TRBJ2-3, with 7 bases identical to TRBD2. CDR3 size: 14 residues. V shed 8 bases, J shed 3 bases, and the junction held 7 bases outside the gene matches. The germline gives CDR1 KGHDR, CDR2 SFDVKD. CDR3 DNA: TGTGCCACCAATGAGGGAGGGCCGACAGATACGCAGTATTTT. Translation: CATNEGGPTDTQYF.

The gene calls are TRBV3-1 (or the pseudogene TRBV3-2) and TRBJ1-5, with 8 bases identical to TRBD1. The length of the CDR3 is 13 residues. From germline, CDR1 is LGHDT and CDR2 YNNKEL (reference sequence). V trimming: 4 bases; J trimming: 7 bases; junction bases outside the gene matches: 3. The CDR3 region is CASSRGTGQPQHF. CDR3 in DNA: TGTGCCAGCAGCCGGGGGACAGGCCAGCCCCAGCATTTT.

This clone was observed once. The rearrangement links TRBV4-2 to TRBJ1-1; 7 positions match TRBD1. The germline gives CDR1 LGHNA, CDR2 YNFKEQ. Trimming at V came to 2 bases and at J to 4 bases, leaving 13 bases not matched to a gene. CDR3 length equals 17 residues. The CDR3 here is CASSQPPGLQGTTEAFF. In nucleotides, the CDR3 is TGTGCCAGCAGCCAACCCCCGGGCCTACAGGGGACCACTGAAGCTTTCTTT.

This chain joins TRBV5-1 and TRBJ1-2; D is possibly TRBD1 (5 bases). The CDR3 is 13 residues long. Deletions cut 2 bases from V and 8 bases from J, with 13 bases between. Germline CDR1 reads SGHRS; CDR2 reads YFSETQ. CDR3 loop: CASSLSGTDGYTF. As DNA, the CDR3 is TGCGCCAGCAGCTTATCCGGGACTGACGGCTACACCTTC.

This clone was seen only a few times. The chain joins TRBV19 to TRBJ1-2; a weak D match, TRBD1 (5 bases). Trimming left V 3 bases short and J 7 bases short, with 9 bases between. The CDR3 spans 12 residues. Per germline, CDR1 LNHDA and CDR2 SQIVND (reference sequence). CDR3 in amino acids: CASSISRAGYTF. As DNA, the CDR3 is TGTGCCAGTAGTATCTCCAGGGCTGGCTACACCTTC.

The chain employs TRBV5-6 and TRBJ2-3; TRBD2 matches at 9 bases. This CDR3 has 17 amino acids. From germline, CDR1 is SGHDT and CDR2 YYEEEE. Trimming at V came to 4 bases and at J to 2 bases, leaving 11 bases not matched to a gene. CDR3 amino acids: CASSLLIAGASTDTQYF. The DNA of the CDR3 is TGTGCCAGCAGCCTTCTGATAGCGGGGGCCTCCACAGATACGCAGTATTTT.

The chain recombines TRBV24-1 with TRBJ2-3, with no clear D. Germline V gene lookup returns CDR1 KGHDR and CDR2 SFDVKD. This CDR3 contains 14 residues. Deletions cut 5 bases from V and 0 bases from J, with 8 bases between. Here the CDR3 reads CATSVGDSTDTQYF. The CDR3 DNA reads TGTGCCACCAGTGTGGGCGATAGCACAGATACGCAGTATTTT.

This clone has just one count. CDR3 bases: TGCAGCGTTGGTAGGCGGGGTAGAGATACGCAGTATTTT. Translation gives CSVGRRGRDTQYF. The V gene is TRBV29-1, the J gene TRBJ2-3, with D perhaps matching TRBD2 (6 bases). Trimming left V 4 bases short and J 5 bases short, with 13 bases between. This CDR3 spans 13 amino acids. CDR1 is SQVTM and CDR2 is ANQGSEA in the germline V gene.

The J gene is TRBJ1-1, the V gene TRBV29-1; 7 bases are shared with TRBD1. Unmatched junction bases numbered 7, after V lost 8 bases and J lost 1 base. The CDR3 extends over 13 amino acids. CDR1 and CDR2 (germline): SQVTM, ANQGSEA. The CDR3 DNA reads as TGCAGCACAATGGGACAGCGGAACACTGAAGCTTTCTTT. Residues: CSTMGQRNTEAFF.

Only a few counts were recorded for this clone. The sample has other DNA sequences that encode this CDR3 too. This chain links TRBV12-3 or TRBV12-4 with TRBJ1-1; no firm D call. CDR3 length: 12 amino acids. V was clipped by 6 bases and J by 0 bases, with 5 bases between them. The CDR3 protein is CASSRVNTEAFF. The DNA for the CDR3 is TGTGCCAGCAGCCGGGTGAACACTGAAGCTTTCTTT.

J is TRBJ1-1 and V is TRBV4-1; TRBD1 matches at 8 bases. The CDR3 covers 13 residues. After removal of 3 bases from V and 9 bases from J, the junction contained 6 bases not matched to a gene. The germline gives CDR1 MGHRA, CDR2 YSYEKL. The CDR3 here is CASSQGQASKAFF. The CDR3 DNA reads as TGCGCCAGCAGCCAGGGACAGGCCTCCAAAGCTTTCTTT.